Given below is one T cell receptor beta chain in context. What it recognizes is unknown. A clone one base away is much larger, so this may be a read error. This sample is drawn from a study of blood T cells in healthy people across ages. Findings and limits, study-wide: Calculation of diversity from one million T cells yielded estimates considered to be underestimates. The fall in TCR beta diversity per million T cells was roughly linear with age. It was the long-lived donors that had more naive CD4+ cells and higher diversity than aged donors.

Germline assignment: CDR1 SGHRS and CDR2 YFSETQ. V shed 2 bases and J 5 bases; nucleotides not matched to a gene: 9. The CDR3 sequence is 15 residues long. Alongside a J-beta primer mix, a sample-barcoded 5' primer served in a second PCR lasting about 7 to 11 cycles. TCRdb recomputed calls from the 5' RACE reads with MiXCR, one row per CDR3 protein. The sample gives 650,000 to 700,000 distinct CDR3 sequences, approximately 52% of which show up once; roughly 13% is in the top ten. The chain employs TRBV5-1 and TRBJ2-7, with 8 bases fitting TRBD2. Sequencing input: blood. The origin of this receptor is a woman aged 80 or over in good health. This CDR3 reads CASSFGGRPSDEQYF. Written as DNA, the CDR3 is TGCGCCAGCAGCTTTGGCGGGAGGCCATCCGACGAGCAGTACTTC. Full variable domain (missing parts from reference TRBV5-1 and TRBJ2-7): KAGVTQTPRYLIKTRGQQVTLSCSPISGHRSVSWYQQTPGQGLQFLFEYFSETQRNKGNFPGRFSGRQFSNSRSEMNVSTLELGDSALYLCASSFGGRPSDEQYFGPGTRLTVT.